The present T cell receptor beta chain was sequenced within a study of cytomegalovirus exposure and HLA in healthy donors. Both 60 Vbeta primers and 13 Jbeta primers went into the PCR. Measured with immunoSEQ multiplex PCR; TCRdb has only the in-frame clones, and not every one. The sample yields about 78,000 clones, roughly 84% seen once. General study results and limits: Earlier analysis yielded a pattern in which most TCR beta V segments were productive about 87% or about 30% of the time. In terms of immune exposure information, only CMV serostatus was available.

In this sample, this clone turned up a few times. Its cognate antigen is unknown. The CDR3 covers 18 residues. Germline loops: CDR1 SGHTA, CDR2 FQGNSA. V was pared by 4 bases and J by 0 bases, with 9 bases of the junction left unmatched. This TCR was sampled from a woman aged 50 to 60 in good health and CMV-seronegative. This chain links TRBV7-2 with TRBJ2-6; 7 nucleotides line up with TRBD2. The sequenced sample consisted of PBMCs. The CDR3 nucleotides read TGTGCCAGCAGCTCTTGGGGGGGACTCATCTCTGGGGCCAACGTCCTGACTTTC. Translation: CASSSWGGLISGANVLTF.